This TCR beta chain was sequenced in a study of blood T cell repertoires in COVID-19. Clones were read by immunoSEQ multiplex PCR, and TCRdb kept only the in-frame ones, dropping some. The repertoire has roughly 140,000 clones, over 75% of them found once; the top ten carry 10% to 15%. The CDR3 contains 14 residues. Deletions cut 3 bases from V and 3 bases from J, with 11 bases between. Looked up from germline, CDR1 is SGHAT and CDR2 is FQDESV (reference sequence). This receptor was taken from a man aged 60 to 75 with active or convalescent COVID-19. The chain carries TRBV11-1 and TRBJ1-1; D unresolved. Sequences were obtained from peripheral blood. This CDR3 reads CASSFEGLDTEAFF. Written as DNA, the CDR3 is TGTGCCAGCAGCTTTGAGGGTCTCGACACTGAAGCTTTCTTT.